The following is a TCR beta chain sequence with its context. No antigen is known for it. Clones were sequenced by immunoSEQ multiplex PCR, and TCRdb holds only the in-frame ones, with some missing. Among about 67,000 clones listed, roughly three quarters were seen once. This sample is drawn from a study of radiotherapy plus CTLA-4 blockade in lung cancer. About the research overall: For 18% of patients, objective responses occurred, and approximately 31% had disease control.

Overall study results and limits: Radiotherapy was combined with ipilimumab, and tumor-derived TCR clones then expanded in blood.

The CDR3 is 14 amino acids. V gave up 5 bases and J gave up 5 bases; unmatched junction bases: 8. Germline assignment: CDR1 PRHDT and CDR2 FYEKMQ (reference sequence). Patients with chemo-refractory metastatic non-small-cell lung cancer received focal radiation plus CTLA-4 blockade with ipilimumab. This chain connects TRBV13 to TRBJ2-5; 7 bases align to TRBD1. The material was peripheral blood, obtained from a patient treated with radiotherapy plus ipilimumab. The sequence came from a human donor with non-small cell lung cancer whose response to radiotherapy plus ipilimumab could not be evaluated. Some clones in this sample may be carry-over from other donors' samples. This CDR3 is CASSPTGTVETQYF. CDR3 sequence (DNA): TGTGCCAGCAGCCCGACCGGGACAGTCGAGACCCAGTACTTC.